This entry lists 2 T cell receptor beta chains sequenced from one sample in a study of identical twins. Using its own MiXCR run on the 5' RACE reads, TCRdb lists one record per CDR3 protein. The table shows 450,000 or so distinct CDR3 sequences, with more than 13% occurring only once. Another study also made use of these data, one on yellow fever vaccine responses in identical twins.

Sequencing was done on a sample of CD4+ T cells sorted from blood. The receptor source for this set is a woman younger than 30 in good health.

In its sample, this clonotype was seen many times. V gene TRBV4-2 combines with J gene TRBJ2-6; TRBD1 aligns across 8 bases. CDR1 is LGHNA, CDR2 YNFKEQ, per germline. The CDR3 runs 17 residues. V lost 3 bases and J lost 0; bases outside the gene matches: 4. The CDR3 here is CASSHGTGNSGANVLTF. In nucleotides, the CDR3 is TGTGCCAGCAGCCACGGGACAGGTAACTCTGGGGCCAACGTCCTGACTTTC.

The rearrangement joins TRBV28 to TRBJ1-2, with 7 nucleotides matching TRBD1. The germline V gene encodes CDR1 MDHEN and CDR2 SYDVKM. V lost 2 bases to trimming and J lost 4 bases; unmatched junction nucleotides: 16. The CDR3 sequence is 18 residues long. The CDR3 DNA is TGTGCCAGCAGTTTACCCGGGACAGTTCCTCTACTTACCTATGGCTACACCTTC. It yields the protein CASSLPGTVPLLTYGYTF.